One and the same sample provided the 6 T cell receptor beta chains below, sequenced in a study of T-cell reconstitution after alpha-beta-depleted transplantation in children (dated by TCRdb to about 2016). The sample's treatment or condition label, in plain terms: allogeneic hematopoietic cell transplantation with graft depleted of TCRalphabeta T cells and CD19 B cells. Library creation used PCR. The instrument was an Illumina HiSeq 2500. To normalize quantification of the TCRbeta repertoire, the TCR libraries were built with molecular barcoding that relied on unique molecular identifiers. The raw public data were reprocessed by TCRdb itself: fastp quality trimming at Q25, MiXCR clonotype calling, in-frame beta chains only. Identical CDR3 protein sequences are pooled into one entry, listed with their most common genes and DNA. Present in this sample are 600,000 to 800,000 distinct CDR3 sequences, 10% to 15% of which were seen just once. About 0.79% of the sample is in the top ten clones.

The sequenced sample was PBMCs, obtained before TCRalphabeta/CD19-depleted stem cell transplant. These receptors originate from a girl aged 2-10 years with congenital amegakaryocytic thrombocytopenia, due to receive a stem cell transplant.

This clonotype was detected many times. The chain employs TRBV12-3 or TRBV12-4 and TRBJ2-5; possible D gene TRBD2, 5 bases. Trimming removed 4 bases from V and 1 base from J, with 13 bases in between. CDR3 length equals 15 residues. In DNA form, the CDR3 reads TGTGCCAGCAGTTGGAGCGGTCCCGGCCAAGAGACCCAGTACTTC. Its translation: CASSWSGPGQETQYF.

V gene TRBV20-1 combines with J gene TRBJ2-1, with 8 bases aligning to TRBD2. This CDR3 has 16 amino acids. Trimming cost V 2 bases and J 2 bases; bases outside gene matches: 8. CDR1 and CDR2 from the germline V gene are DFQATT and SNEGSKA (reference sequence). CDR3: CSARYNAGGPYNEQFF. The CDR3 DNA reads as TGCAGTGCTAGATACAACGCGGGGGGCCCCTACAATGAGCAGTTCTTC.

J is TRBJ2-7 and V is TRBV5-1; D remains ambiguous. Deletions cut 0 bases from V and 1 base from J, with 26 bases between. The CDR3 has 20 residues. CDR1 SGHRS and CDR2 YFSETQ come from the germline V gene. The CDR3 region is CASSLAPADKQSDVSYEQYF. The CDR3 DNA reads TGCGCCAGCAGCTTGGCACCAGCCGACAAACAGAGCGATGTGTCCTACGAGCAGTACTTC. Drawing the rest from reference TRBV5-1 and TRBJ2-7, the complete variable domain is KAGVTQTPRYLIKTRGQQVTLSCSPISGHRSVSWYQQTPGQGLQFLFEYFSETQRNKGNFPGRFSGRQFSNSRSEMNVSTLELGDSALYLCASSLAPADKQSDVSYEQYFGPGTRLTVT.

This clonotype appeared many times. The chain joins TRBV2 to TRBJ2-7, with D unclear. From germline, CDR1 is SNHLY and CDR2 FYNNEI. V was shortened by 2 bases and J by 0 bases, with 8 bases between the two germline ends. The CDR3 is 14 residues long. The CDR3 region is CASSEPESSYEQYF. The CDR3 region has the DNA TGTGCCAGCAGTGAACCGGAAAGCTCCTACGAGCAGTACTTC.

V gene TRBV20-1 combines with J gene TRBJ1-3; D gene ambiguous. The germline V gene encodes CDR1 DFQATT and CDR2 SNEGSKA (reference sequence). The V end lost 4 bases, the J end lost 3 bases, and 13 bases lay between the germline ends. The CDR3 is 14 amino acids. In nucleotides, the CDR3 is TGCAGTGCTACAAGCGTTCTCCTTGGAAACACCATATATTTT. This codes for CSATSVLLGNTIYF.

This clonotype appeared many times. The J gene is TRBJ2-7, the V gene TRBV5-6; a possible D gene is TRBD1 (6 bases). CDR3 length: 16 residues. Looked up from germline, CDR1 is SGHDT and CDR2 is YYEEEE. Trimming removed 4 bases from V and 2 bases from J, with 19 bases in between. The CDR3 DNA sequence: TGTGCCAGCAGCATACAGGGTCCCCTTTTAACCTACGAGCAGTACTTC. This codes for CASSIQGPLLTYEQYF.